This T cell receptor (beta chain) was sequenced for a study of blood T cell repertoires in COVID-19. Study summary: Sample material is recorded as cDNA or gDNA derived from T cells, B-cell-depleted T cells, or PBMCs.

Clones were sequenced by immunoSEQ multiplex PCR, and TCRdb holds only the in-frame ones, with some missing. The table records more than 200,000 clones, about 85% of them present only once. The CDR3 has 14 amino acids. Trimming took 7 bases from V and 3 from J; bases not matched to a gene: 6. Germline CDR1 reads LNHDA; CDR2 reads SQIVND (reference sequence). The clonotype originates from a man younger than 35 with active or convalescent COVID-19. The rearrangement joins TRBV19 to TRBJ1-5; 7 bases align to TRBD1. Specimen: peripheral blood. Written as DNA, the CDR3 is TGTGCCAGTACCCGGGGACAGCACAATCAGCCCCAGCATTTT. This gives the protein CASTRGQHNQPQHF.